A selection of T cell receptor beta chains follows, all from one sample in a study of early stage breast cancer tumors. Clones were sequenced by immunoSEQ multiplex PCR, and TCRdb holds only the in-frame ones, with some missing. The sample holds tens of thousands of clones, about 80% seen once. Source material: blood. These receptors came from a person between 60 and 70 years old with breast cancer. CDR3s include the opening cysteine and the closing phenylalanine or tryptophan. Fields, in order: V gene, CDR3 length, clone size, J gene, CDR3 protein. Clone size, where shown, is once, few, many, or a class for clones that have expanded.

>TRBV30|15|-|TRBJ2-2
CAWRKGVTNTGELFF
>TRBV6-5|15|-|TRBJ2-3
CASTSQPTGIDTQYF
>TRBV5-1|18|once|TRBJ2-5
CASSLGASGSGSRETQYF
>TRBV6-5|13|-|TRBJ2-7
CASRPLSPPEQYF
>TRBV2|17|-|TRBJ2-1
CASSETGGLYIYNEQFF
>TRBV18|15|-|TRBJ2-7
CASSPPSGSIDEQYF
>TRBV4-2|16|-|TRBJ1-5
CASSLVTGGENQPQHF
>TRBV19|15|-|TRBJ2-5
CASSSQRETLETQYF
>TRBV7-2|17|-|TRBJ2-1
CASADPGGPSAYNEQFF
>TRBV19|14|-|TRBJ2-2
CASSDQGNTGELFF
>TRBV19|15|once|TRBJ2-1
CASSQREATYNEQFF
>TRBV28|14|-|TRBJ1-1
CASSLPEGNTEAFF
>TRBV5-5|13|-|TRBJ1-5
CASSIRTGQPQHF
>TRBV2|14|-|TRBJ2-3
CASSRGTRTDTQYF
>TRBV12-5|14|-|TRBJ1-5
CASGLLTGRQPQHF
>TRBV7-9|13|-|TRBJ2-3
CASSFSGSDTQYF
>TRBV28|15|once|TRBJ2-5
CASSSPTVDQETQYF
>TRBV5-4|14|-|TRBJ2-7
CASSLGADSYEQYF
>TRBV6-5|15|-|TRBJ2-2
CASRKGGENTGELFF
>TRBV7-2|16|-|TRBJ2-1
CASRWLREEKYNEQFF
>TRBV6-6|15|-|TRBJ1-3
CASSYSAQGGNTIYF
>TRBV9|17|-|TRBJ2-6
CASAGGQGSSGANVLTF
>TRBV30|12|-|TRBJ2-1
CGLAGAYGEQFF
>TRBV9|15|-|TRBJ1-1
CASSPRGRENTEAFF
>TRBV4-3|13|-|TRBJ1-1
CASAEQGFTEAFF
>TRBV18|12|-|TRBJ2-3
CASSLYADTQYF
>TRBV30|12|few|TRBJ1-4
CASDRGEEKLFF
>TRBV13|13|-|TRBJ2-7
CASSFTRGYEQYF
>TRBV29-1|13|-|-
CSVGTSGFYEQYF
>TRBV7-2|17|-|TRBJ2-7
CASSPDRTVPLTYEQYF
>TRBV7-9|15|-|TRBJ1-1
CASSLVRGLNTEAFF
>TRBV19|16|-|TRBJ1-1
CASDTGPNRRNTEAFF
>TRBV27|13|few|TRBJ1-2
CASSQQGDYGYTF